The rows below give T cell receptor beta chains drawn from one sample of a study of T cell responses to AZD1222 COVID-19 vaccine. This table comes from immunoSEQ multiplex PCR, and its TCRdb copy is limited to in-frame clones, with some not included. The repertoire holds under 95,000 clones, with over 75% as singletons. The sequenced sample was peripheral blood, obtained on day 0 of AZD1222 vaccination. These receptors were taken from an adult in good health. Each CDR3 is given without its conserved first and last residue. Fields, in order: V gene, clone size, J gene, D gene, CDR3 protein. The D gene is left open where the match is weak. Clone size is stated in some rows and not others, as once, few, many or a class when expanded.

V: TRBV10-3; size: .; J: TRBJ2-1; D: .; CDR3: AITSEEGAARREQF
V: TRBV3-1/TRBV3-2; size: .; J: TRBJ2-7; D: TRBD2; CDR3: ASRSLAGGTEQY
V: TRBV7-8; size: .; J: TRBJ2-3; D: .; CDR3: ASSPFSLTDTQY
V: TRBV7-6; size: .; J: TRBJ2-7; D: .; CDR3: ASSEAGYYEQY
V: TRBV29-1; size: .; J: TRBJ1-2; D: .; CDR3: SVEGSGNYGYT
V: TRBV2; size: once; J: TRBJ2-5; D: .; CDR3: ASSTIQETQY
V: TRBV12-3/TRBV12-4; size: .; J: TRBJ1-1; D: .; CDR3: ASSLSSGTEAF
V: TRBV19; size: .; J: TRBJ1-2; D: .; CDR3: ASSMIPGRGDDGYT
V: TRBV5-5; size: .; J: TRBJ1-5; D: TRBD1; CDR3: ASSFGQGASNQPQH
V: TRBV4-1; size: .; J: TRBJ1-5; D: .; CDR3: ASSPDRVDQPQH
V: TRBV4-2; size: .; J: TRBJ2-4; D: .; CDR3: ASSQENGKNIQY
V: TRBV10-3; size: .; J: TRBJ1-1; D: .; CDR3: AISGAGDTEAF
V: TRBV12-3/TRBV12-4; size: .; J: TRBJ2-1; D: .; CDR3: ASRSLPQEQF
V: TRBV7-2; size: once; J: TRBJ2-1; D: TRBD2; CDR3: ASSVGTSGYNEQF
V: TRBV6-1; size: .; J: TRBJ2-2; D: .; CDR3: ASSDGGQGTGELF
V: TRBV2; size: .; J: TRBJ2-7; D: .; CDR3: ASSEISLGSYEQY
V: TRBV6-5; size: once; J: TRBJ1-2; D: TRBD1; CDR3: ASSHRDRGVYT
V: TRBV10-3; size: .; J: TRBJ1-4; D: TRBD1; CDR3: AIQGQINEKLF
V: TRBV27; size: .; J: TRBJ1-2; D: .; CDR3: ASSLSGPDIGGGHGYT
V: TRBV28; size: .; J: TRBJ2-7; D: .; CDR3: ASSFHSYEQY
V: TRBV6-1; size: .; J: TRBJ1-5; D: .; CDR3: ASSAGGAGSSLNQPQH
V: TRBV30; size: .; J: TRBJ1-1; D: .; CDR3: AWRGADTEAF
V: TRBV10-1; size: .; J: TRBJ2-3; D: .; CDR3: ASSRGGTDTQY
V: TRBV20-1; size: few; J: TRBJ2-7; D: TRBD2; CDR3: SASRGGGSYEQY
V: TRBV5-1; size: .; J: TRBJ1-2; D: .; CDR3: ASSPRTAGFYGYT